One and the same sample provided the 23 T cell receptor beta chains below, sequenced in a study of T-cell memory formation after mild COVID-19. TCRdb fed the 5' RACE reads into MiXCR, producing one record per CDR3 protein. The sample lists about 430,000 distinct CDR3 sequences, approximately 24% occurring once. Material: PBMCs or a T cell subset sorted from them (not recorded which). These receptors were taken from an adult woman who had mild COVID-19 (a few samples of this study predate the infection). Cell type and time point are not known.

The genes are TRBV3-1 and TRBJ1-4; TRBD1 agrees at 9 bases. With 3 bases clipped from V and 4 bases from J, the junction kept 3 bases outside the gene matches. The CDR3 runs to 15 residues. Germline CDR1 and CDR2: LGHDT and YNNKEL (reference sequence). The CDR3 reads CASSQYRGRNEKLFF. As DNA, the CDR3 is TGTGCCAGCAGCCAGTACAGGGGGCGTAATGAAAAACTGTTTTTT.

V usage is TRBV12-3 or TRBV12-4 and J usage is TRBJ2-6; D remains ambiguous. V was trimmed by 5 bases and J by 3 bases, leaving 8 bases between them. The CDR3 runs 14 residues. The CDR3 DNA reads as TGTGCCAGCAGTCTCTCGCATGGGGCCAACGTCCTGACTTTC. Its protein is CASSLSHGANVLTF.

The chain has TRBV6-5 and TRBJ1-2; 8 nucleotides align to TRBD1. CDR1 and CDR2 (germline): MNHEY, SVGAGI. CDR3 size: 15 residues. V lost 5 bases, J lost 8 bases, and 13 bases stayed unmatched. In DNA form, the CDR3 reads TGTGCCAGCAGTACAACAGGGGGTCGGACTGTGGGCTACACCTTC. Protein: CASSTTGGRTVGYTF.

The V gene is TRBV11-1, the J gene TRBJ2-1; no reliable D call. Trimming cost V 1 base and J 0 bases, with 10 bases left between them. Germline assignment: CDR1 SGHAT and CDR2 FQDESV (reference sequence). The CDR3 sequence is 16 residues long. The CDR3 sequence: CASSLEPESSYNEQFF. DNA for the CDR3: TGTGCCAGCAGCTTAGAGCCGGAAAGCTCCTACAATGAGCAGTTCTTC.

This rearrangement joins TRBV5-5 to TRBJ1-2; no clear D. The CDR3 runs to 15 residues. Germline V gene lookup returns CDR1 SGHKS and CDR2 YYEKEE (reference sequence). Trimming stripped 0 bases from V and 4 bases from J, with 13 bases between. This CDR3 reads CASSLGQSMGYGYTF. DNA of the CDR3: TGTGCCAGCAGCTTGGGGCAGTCCATGGGCTATGGCTACACCTTC.

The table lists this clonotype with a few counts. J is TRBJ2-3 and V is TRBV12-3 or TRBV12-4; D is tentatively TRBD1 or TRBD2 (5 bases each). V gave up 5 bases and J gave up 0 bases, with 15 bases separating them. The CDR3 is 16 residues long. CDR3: CASSLRGTVSTDTQYF. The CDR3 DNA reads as TGTGCCAGCAGTCTTCGAGGGACGGTTAGCACAGATACGCAGTATTTT.

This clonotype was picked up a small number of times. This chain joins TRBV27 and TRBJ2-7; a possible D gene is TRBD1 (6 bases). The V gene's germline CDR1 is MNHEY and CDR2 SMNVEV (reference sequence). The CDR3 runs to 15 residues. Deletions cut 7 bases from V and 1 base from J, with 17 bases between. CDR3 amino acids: CASKSHRDQSYEQYF. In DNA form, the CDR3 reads TGTGCCAGCAAGTCCCACAGGGACCAGTCCTACGAGCAGTACTTC.

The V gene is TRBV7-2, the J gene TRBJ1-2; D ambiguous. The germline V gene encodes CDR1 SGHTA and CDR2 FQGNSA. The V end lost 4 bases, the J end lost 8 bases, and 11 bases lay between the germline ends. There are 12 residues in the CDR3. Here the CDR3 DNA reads TGTGCCAGCAGCTACCGAGACACCGGCTACACCTTC. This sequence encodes CASSYRDTGYTF.

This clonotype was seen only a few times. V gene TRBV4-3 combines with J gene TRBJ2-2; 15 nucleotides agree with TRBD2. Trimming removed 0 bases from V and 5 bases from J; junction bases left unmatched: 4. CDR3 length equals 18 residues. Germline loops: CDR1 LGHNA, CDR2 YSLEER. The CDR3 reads CASSQDGTSGRRTGELFF. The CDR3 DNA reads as TGCGCCAGCAGCCAAGATGGGACTAGCGGGAGGAGGACCGGGGAGCTGTTTTTT.

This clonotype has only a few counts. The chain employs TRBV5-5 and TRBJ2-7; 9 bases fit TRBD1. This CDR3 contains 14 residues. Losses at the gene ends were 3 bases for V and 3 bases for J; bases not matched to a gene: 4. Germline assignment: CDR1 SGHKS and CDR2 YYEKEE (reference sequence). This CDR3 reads CASSYGTGFYEQYF. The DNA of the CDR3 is TGTGCCAGCAGCTACGGGACAGGGTTCTACGAGCAGTACTTC. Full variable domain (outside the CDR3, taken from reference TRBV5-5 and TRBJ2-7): DAGVTQSPTHLIKTRGQQVTLRCSPISGHKSVSWYQQVLGQGPQFIFQYYEKEERGRGNFPDRFSARQFPNYSSELNVNALLLGDSALYLCASSYGTGFYEQYFGPGTRLTVT.

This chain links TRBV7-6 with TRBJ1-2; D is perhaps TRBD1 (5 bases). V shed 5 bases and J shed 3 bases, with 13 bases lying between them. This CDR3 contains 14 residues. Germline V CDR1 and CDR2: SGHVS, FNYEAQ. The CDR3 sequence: CASSAGISDYGYTF. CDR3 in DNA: TGTGCCAGCAGCGCAGGGATTTCTGACTATGGCTACACCTTC.

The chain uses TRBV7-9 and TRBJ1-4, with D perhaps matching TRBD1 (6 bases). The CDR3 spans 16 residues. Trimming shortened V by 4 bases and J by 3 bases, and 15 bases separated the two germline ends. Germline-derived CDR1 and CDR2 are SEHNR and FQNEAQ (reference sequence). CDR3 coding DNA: TGTGCCAGCAGCTACTCACCCGACAGGTCTAATGAAAAACTGTTTTTT. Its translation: CASSYSPDRSNEKLFF. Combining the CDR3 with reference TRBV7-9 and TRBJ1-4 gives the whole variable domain DTGVSQNPRHKITKRGQNVTFRCDPISEHNRLYWYRQTLGQGPEFLTYFQNEAQLEKSRLLSDRFSAERPKGSFSTLEIQRTEQGDSAMYLCASSYSPDRSNEKLFFGSGTQLSVL.

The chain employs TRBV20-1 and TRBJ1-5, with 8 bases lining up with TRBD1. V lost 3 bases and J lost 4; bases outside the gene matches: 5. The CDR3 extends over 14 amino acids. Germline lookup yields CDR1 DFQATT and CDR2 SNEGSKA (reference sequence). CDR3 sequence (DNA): TGCAGTGCTAGGGACAGGGTATGGAATCAGCCCCAGCATTTT. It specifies CSARDRVWNQPQHF.

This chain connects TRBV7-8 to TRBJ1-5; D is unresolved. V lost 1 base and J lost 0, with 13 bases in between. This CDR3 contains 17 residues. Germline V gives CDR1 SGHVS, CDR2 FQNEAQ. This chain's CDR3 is CASSLVEVMGSNQPQHF. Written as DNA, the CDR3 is TGTGCCAGCAGCTTAGTGGAGGTTATGGGTAGCAATCAGCCCCAGCATTTT.

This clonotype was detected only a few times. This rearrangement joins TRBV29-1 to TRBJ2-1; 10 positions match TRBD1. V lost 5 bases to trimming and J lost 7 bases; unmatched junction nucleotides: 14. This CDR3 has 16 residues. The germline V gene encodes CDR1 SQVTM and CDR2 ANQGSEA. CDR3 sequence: CSVSTGTGVVNNEQFF. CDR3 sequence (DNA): TGCAGCGTTAGTACCGGGACAGGGGTTGTTAATAATGAGCAGTTCTTC.

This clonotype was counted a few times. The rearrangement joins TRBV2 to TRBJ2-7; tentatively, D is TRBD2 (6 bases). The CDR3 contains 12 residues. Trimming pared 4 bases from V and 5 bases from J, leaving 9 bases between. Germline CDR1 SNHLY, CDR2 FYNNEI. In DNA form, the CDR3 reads TGTGCCAGCAGTGTGACTAGAAACGAGCAGTACTTC. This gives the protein CASSVTRNEQYF.

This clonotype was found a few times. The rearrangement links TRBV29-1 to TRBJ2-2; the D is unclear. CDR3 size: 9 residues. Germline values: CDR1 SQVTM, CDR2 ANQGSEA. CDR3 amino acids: CGGPGELFF. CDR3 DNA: TGCGGCGGCCCCGGGGAGCTGTTTTTT.

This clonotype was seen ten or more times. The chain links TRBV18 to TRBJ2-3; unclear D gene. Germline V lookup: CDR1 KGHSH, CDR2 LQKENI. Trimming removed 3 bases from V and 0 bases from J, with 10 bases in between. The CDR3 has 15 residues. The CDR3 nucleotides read TGTGCCAGCTCACCTGACTTCCTAAGCACAGATACGCAGTATTTT. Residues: CASSPDFLSTDTQYF. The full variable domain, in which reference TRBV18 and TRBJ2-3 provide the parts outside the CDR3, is NAGVMQNPRHLVRRRGQEARLRCSPMKGHSHVYWYRQLPEEGLKFMVYLQKENIIDESGMPKERFSAEFPKEGPSILRIQQVVRGDSAAYFCASSPDFLSTDTQYFGPGTRLTVL.

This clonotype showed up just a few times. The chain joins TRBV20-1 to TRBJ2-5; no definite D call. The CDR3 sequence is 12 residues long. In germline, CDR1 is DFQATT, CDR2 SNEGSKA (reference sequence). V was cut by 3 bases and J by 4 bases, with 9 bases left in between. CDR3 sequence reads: CSASQVGETQYF. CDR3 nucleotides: TGCAGTGCTAGTCAGGTTGGAGAGACCCAGTACTTC.

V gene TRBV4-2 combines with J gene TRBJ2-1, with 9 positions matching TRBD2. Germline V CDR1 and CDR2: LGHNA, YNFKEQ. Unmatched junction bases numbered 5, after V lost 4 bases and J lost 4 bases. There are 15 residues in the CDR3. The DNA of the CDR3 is TGTGCCAGCAGCCGCCCGGCGGGGGGGTACAATGAGCAGTTCTTC. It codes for CASSRPAGGYNEQFF.

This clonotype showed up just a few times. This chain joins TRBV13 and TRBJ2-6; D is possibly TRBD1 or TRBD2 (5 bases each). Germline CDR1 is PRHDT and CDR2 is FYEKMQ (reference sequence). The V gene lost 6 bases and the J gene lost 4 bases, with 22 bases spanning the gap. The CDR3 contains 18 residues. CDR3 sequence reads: CASRWGRRTSVGANVLTF. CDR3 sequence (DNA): TGTGCCAGCAGATGGGGACGGAGGACCTCTGTAGGGGCCAACGTCCTGACTTTC. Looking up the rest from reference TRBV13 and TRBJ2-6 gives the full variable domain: AAGVIQSPRHLIKEKRETATLKCYPIPRHDTVYWYQQGPGQDPQFLISFYEKMQSDKGSIPDRFSAQQFSDYHSELNMSSLELGDSALYFCASRWGRRTSVGANVLTFGAGSRLTVL.

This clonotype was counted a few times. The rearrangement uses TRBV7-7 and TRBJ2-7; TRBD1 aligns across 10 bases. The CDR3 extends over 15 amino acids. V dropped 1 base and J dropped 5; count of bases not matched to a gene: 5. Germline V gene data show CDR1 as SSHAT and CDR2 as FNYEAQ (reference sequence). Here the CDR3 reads CASSLGTGGFDEQYF. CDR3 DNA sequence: TGTGCCAGCAGCTTAGGGACAGGGGGTTTCGACGAGCAGTACTTC.

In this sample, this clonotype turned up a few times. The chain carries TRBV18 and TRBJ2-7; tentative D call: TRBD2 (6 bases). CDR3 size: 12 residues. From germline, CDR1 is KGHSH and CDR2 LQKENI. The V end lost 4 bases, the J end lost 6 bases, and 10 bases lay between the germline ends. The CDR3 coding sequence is TGTGCCAGCTCACAGACTAGTTCCGAGCAGTACTTC. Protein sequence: CASSQTSSEQYF.